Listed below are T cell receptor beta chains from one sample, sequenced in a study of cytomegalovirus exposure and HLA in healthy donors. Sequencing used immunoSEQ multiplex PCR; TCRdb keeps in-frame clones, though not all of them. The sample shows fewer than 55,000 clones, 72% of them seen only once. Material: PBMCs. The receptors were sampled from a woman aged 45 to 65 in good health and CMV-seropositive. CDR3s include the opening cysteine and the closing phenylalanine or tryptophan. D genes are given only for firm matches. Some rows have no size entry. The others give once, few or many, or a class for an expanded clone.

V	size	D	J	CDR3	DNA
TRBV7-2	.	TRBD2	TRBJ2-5	CASSLGTSGRRRETQYF	TGTGCCAGCAGCCTCGGGACTAGCGGGAGGAGACGGGAGACCCAGTACTTC
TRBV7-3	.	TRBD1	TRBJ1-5	CASSLDGTGIVSNQPQHF	TGTGCCAGCAGCTTAGACGGGACAGGGATAGTCTCAAATCAGCCCCAGCATTTT
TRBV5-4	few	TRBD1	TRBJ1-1	CASSFDTGGLENTEAFF	TGTGCCAGCAGCTTTGATACAGGGGGCCTAGAGAACACTGAAGCTTTCTTT
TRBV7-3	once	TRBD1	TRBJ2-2	CASSSRTGAGELFF	TGTGCCAGCAGCTCGAGGACAGGGGCCGGGGAGCTGTTTTTT
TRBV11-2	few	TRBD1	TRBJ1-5	CASSGTGDGNQPQHF	TGTGCCAGCAGCGGGACAGGGGATGGGAATCAGCCCCAGCATTTT
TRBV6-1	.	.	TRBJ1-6	CVSSEYRGNSPLHF	TGTGTCAGCAGTGAATATCGGGGGAACTCACCCCTCCACTTT
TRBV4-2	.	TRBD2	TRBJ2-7	CASSQDGSGAYTYEQYF	TGTGCCAGCAGCCAAGATGGTAGCGGGGCTTATACCTACGAGCAGTACTTC
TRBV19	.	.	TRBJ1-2	CASSIGRNNYGYTF	TGTGCCAGTAGTATCGGGAGGAACAACTATGGCTACACCTTC
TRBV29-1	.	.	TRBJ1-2	CSVRWRDEYGYTF	TGCAGCGTTCGGTGGAGGGATGAGTATGGCTACACCTTC
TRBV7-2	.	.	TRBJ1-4	CASSLGRGNEKLFF	TGTGCCAGCAGCTTGGGCAGGGGAAATGAAAAACTGTTTTTT
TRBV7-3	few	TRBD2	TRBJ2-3	CASSLGRTSGNPDTQYF	TGTGCCAGCAGCTTAGGACGGACTAGCGGGAATCCAGATACGCAGTATTTT
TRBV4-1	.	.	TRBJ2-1	CASSRLERNEQFF	TGCGCCAGCAGCCGCCTTGAACGGAATGAGCAGTTCTTC
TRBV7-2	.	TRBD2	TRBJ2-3	CASSLFSGLAGVTDTQYF	TGTGCCAGCAGCTTATTTTCGGGACTAGCGGGAGTTACAGATACGCAGTATTTT
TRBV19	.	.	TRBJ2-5	CASSMTGLGGGEGETQYF	TGTGCCAGTAGTATGACGGGGTTAGGGGGGGGCGAGGGAGAGACCCAGTACTTC
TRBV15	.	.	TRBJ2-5	CATSRDSGRSAETQYF	TGTGCCACCAGCAGAGATTCAGGCAGGTCGGCGGAGACCCAGTACTTC
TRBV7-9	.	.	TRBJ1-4	CASSLVSGEKLFF	TGTGCCAGCAGCTTAGTTTCCGGTGAAAAACTGTTTTTT
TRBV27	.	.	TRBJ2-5	CASSLMGPQETQYF	TGTGCCAGCAGTTTAATGGGGCCCCAAGAGACCCAGTACTTC
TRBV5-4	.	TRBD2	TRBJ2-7	CASSPGLAGGMVYEQYF	TGTGCCAGCAGCCCCGGACTAGCGGGAGGGATGGTCTACGAGCAGTACTTC
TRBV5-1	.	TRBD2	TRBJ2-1	CASSLQRGGYNEQFF	TGCGCCAGCAGCTTGCAGCGCGGGGGCTACAATGAGCAGTTCTTC
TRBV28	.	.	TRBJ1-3	CASSLFTGNTIYF	TGTGCCAGCAGTCTTTTTACTGGAAACACCATATATTTT
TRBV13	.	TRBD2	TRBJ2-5	CASSSFPGGQETQYF	TGTGCCAGCAGCTCTTTTCCGGGGGGACAAGAGACCCAGTACTTC
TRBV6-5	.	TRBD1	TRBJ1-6	CASSYKQGSNSPLHF	TGTGCCAGCAGTTACAAACAGGGGAGTAATTCACCCCTCCACTTT
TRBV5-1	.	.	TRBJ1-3	CASSLVGGPGNTIYF	TGCGCCAGCAGCTTGGTCGGAGGTCCTGGAAACACCATATATTTT
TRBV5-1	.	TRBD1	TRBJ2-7	CASSRTGTGYYEQYF	TGCGCCAGCAGCCGGACCGGGACAGGGTACTACGAGCAGTACTTC
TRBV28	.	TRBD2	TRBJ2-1	CASSPSGLAGFLGEQFF	TGTGCCAGCAGCCCCTCAGGACTAGCGGGATTTTTGGGTGAGCAGTTCTTC
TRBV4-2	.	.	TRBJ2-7	CASSQVVGLSIYEQYF	TGTGCCAGCAGCCAAGTGGTCGGACTATCGATCTACGAGCAGTACTTC
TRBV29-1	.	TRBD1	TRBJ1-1	CSVDWGQGEEAFF	TGCAGCGTTGATTGGGGACAGGGGGAGGAAGCTTTCTTT
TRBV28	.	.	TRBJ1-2	CASSLMNGRVGYTF	TGTGCCAGCAGTTTAATGAACGGGAGGGTTGGCTACACCTTC
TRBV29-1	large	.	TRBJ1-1	CSVFQGPLGAFF	TGCAGCGTTTTTCAGGGGCCGCTTGGAGCTTTCTTT
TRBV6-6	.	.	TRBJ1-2	CASSYKEDYGYTF	TGTGCCAGCAGTTACAAGGAGGACTATGGCTACACCTTC
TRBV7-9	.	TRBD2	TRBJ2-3	CASPREEGITDTQYF	TGTGCCAGCCCCCGGGAGGAGGGAATCACAGATACGCAGTATTTT
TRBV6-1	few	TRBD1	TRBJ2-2	CASSGQGARTGELFF	TGTGCCAGCAGTGGACAGGGGGCGCGTACCGGGGAGCTGTTTTTT
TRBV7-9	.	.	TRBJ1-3	CASSPQGLSGNTIYF	TGTGCCAGCAGCCCTCAGGGGCTCTCTGGAAACACCATATATTTT
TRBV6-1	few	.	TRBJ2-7	CASSLEWGSLYEQYF	TGTGCCAGCAGCTTAGAATGGGGCAGCCTCTACGAGCAGTACTTC
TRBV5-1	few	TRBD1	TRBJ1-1	CASSRRLGQGGTEAFF	TGCGCCAGCAGCCGGCGGCTGGGACAGGGGGGCACTGAAGCTTTCTTT
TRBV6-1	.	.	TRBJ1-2	CASSDTGNYGYTF	TGTGCCAGCAGTGACACAGGGAACTATGGCTACACCTTC
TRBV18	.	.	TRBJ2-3	CASSPGGSTDTQYF	TGTGCCAGCTCACCGGGCGGGAGCACAGATACGCAGTATTTT
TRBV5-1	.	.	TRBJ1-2	CASSPRGSGGYTF	TGCGCCAGCAGCCCTAGGGGGTCGGGGGGCTACACCTTC
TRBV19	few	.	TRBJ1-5	CASSMGGVLHQPQHF	TGTGCCAGTAGTATGGGAGGGGTATTACATCAGCCCCAGCATTTT
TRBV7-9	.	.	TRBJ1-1	CASSLYSTANTEAFF	TGTGCCAGCAGCTTATACTCGACAGCGAACACTGAAGCTTTCTTT
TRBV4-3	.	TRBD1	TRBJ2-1	CASSETGGFNEQFF	TGCGCCAGCAGCGAGACAGGGGGGTTCAATGAGCAGTTCTTC
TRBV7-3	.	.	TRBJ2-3	CASSPLSGTDTQYF	TGTGCCAGCAGCCCCCTTAGCGGCACAGATACGCAGTATTTT
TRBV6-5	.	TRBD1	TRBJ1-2	CASSSQGVANYGYTF	TGTGCCAGCAGTAGCCAGGGGGTAGCTAACTATGGCTACACCTTC
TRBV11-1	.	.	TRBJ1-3	CASSTGAGNTIYF	TGTGCCAGCAGCACGGGAGCTGGAAACACCATATATTTT